The entry below describes one T cell receptor beta chain. Its cognate antigen is unknown. This sample was taken from a study of T cell responses to AZD1222 COVID-19 vaccine. Study results and limitations: The donors showed a predominance of white British ancestry and of females, with possible underestimation of clonal diversity. Spike-wide vaccine-associated CD4 TCRs dominated at 160-218 and 743-854.

This table comes from immunoSEQ multiplex PCR, and its TCRdb copy is limited to in-frame clones, with some not included. This table has 130,000 to 150,000 clones, 85% to 95% appearing once. V was pared by 4 bases and J by 5 bases, with 6 bases of the junction left unmatched. This CDR3 contains 14 residues. CDR1 and CDR2 (germline): SGHKS, YYEKEE (reference sequence). The sample here was peripheral blood, taken on day 0 of AZD1222 vaccination. The source is an adult in good health. The chain couples TRBV5-5 to TRBJ2-3; the match to TRBD1 covers 8 bases. The CDR3 protein is CASSAGGKEDTQYF. The CDR3 DNA reads as TGTGCCAGCAGCGCAGGGGGCAAGGAAGATACGCAGTATTTT.